This T cell receptor beta chain comes out of a study of long-term antiretroviral therapy in people with HIV. The authors ran the immunoSEQ assay, v3.0, at survey level. The method was immunoSEQ multiplex PCR; TCRdb's version includes in-frame clones alone and lacks a portion of them. The sample consists of 20,000 to 25,000 clones, approximately 80% of them appearing once. The sequence was obtained from a woman aged 25 to 45 with HIV. The material was unsorted PBMCs, obtained 0.2 years after starting antiretroviral therapy.

CDR3 residues: CASSALGSNEQFF. In DNA form, the CDR3 reads TGTGCCAGCAGTGCCCTGGGGTCCAATGAGCAGTTCTTC. The chain links TRBV2 to TRBJ2-1; D call uncertain. Looked up from germline, CDR1 is SNHLY and CDR2 is FYNNEI. The CDR3 sequence is 13 residues long. Trimming pared 4 bases from V and 6 bases from J, leaving 10 bases between.